Listed below are T cell receptor beta chains from one sample, sequenced in a study of blood T cell repertoires in COVID-19. The data were produced by immunoSEQ multiplex PCR, yet TCRdb's version contains in-frame clones alone and is incomplete. This table has some 70,000 clones, 90% appearing once. Sequencing was carried out using peripheral blood. All receptors come from a man over 45 with acute or convalescent COVID-19. Each CDR3 is given with its conserved first and last residue. The order of the fields is J gene, clone size, D gene, V gene, CDR3 DNA, CDR3 protein. D genes are given only for firm matches. For some rows the clone size is stated as once, few or many, or as a class when expanded; others skip it.

>TRBJ1-1|once|-|TRBV5-1
TGCGCCAGCAGCCTAGACAGTTATGAAGCTTTCTTT
CASSLDSYEAFF
>TRBJ2-1|-|TRBD2|TRBV6-6
TGTGCCAGCACAGGACTAGCGGTCTCCTGGGGGCAGTTCTTC
CASTGLAVSWGQFF
>TRBJ2-3|-|-|TRBV9
TGTGCCAGCAGCGTAGTTGGGAGTGCAGATACGCAGTATTTT
CASSVVGSADTQYF
>TRBJ2-3|-|TRBD2|TRBV5-6
TGTGCCAGCAGCCGATCTCTGGCGGGAGGGAGGGGTACGCAGTATTTT
CASSRSLAGGRGTQYF
>TRBJ2-7|-|TRBD2|TRBV6-1
TGTGCCAGCAGCGAAAGAGCGGGAGTCAGATCTCACTACGAGCAGTACTTC
CASSERAGVRSHYEQYF
>TRBJ2-7|-|TRBD2|TRBV5-8
TGTGCCAGCAGCTTAGGACTAGCGGTCTCCTACGAGCAGTACTTC
CASSLGLAVSYEQYF
>TRBJ2-5|-|-|TRBV5-4
TGTGCCAGCAGCTTAAACGGGAGTCCGGAGACCCAGTACTTC
CASSLNGSPETQYF
>TRBJ1-1|-|-|TRBV12-3/TRBV12-4
TGTGCCAGCAGTTTATTCTCCTATAATGAAGCTTTCTTT
CASSLFSYNEAFF
>TRBJ2-4|-|-|TRBV10-2
TGCGCCAGCAGTGATCCAGGGCCAGCCATTCAGTACTTC
CASSDPGPAIQYF
>TRBJ1-2|-|-|TRBV7-9
TGTGCCAGCAGCGCTCTCGGAGGGGGGGCCTCTGGCTACACCTTC
CASSALGGGASGYTF
>TRBJ2-7|-|TRBD1|TRBV12-5
TGTGCTAGTGGTTTGAGGTCAGGGGGCGAATCCTACGAGCAGTACTTC
CASGLRSGGESYEQYF
>TRBJ2-7|-|-|TRBV18
TGTGCCAGCTCTCCCGGTCCCGACGAGCAGTACTTC
CASSPGPDEQYF
>TRBJ2-5|-|TRBD1|TRBV7-8
TGTGCCAGCAGCTCCCAGACAGGGGGTTCGGAAAAAGAGACCCAGTACTTC
CASSSQTGGSEKETQYF
>TRBJ2-3|-|-|TRBV7-2
TGTGCCAGCAGCTCACAGGGTTATGGCACAGATACGCAGTATTTT
CASSSQGYGTDTQYF
>TRBJ2-3|-|TRBD1|TRBV30
TGTGCCTACCGGGACAGGGGAACAGATACGCAGTATTTT
CAYRDRGTDTQYF
>TRBJ2-7|-|-|TRBV2
TGTGCCAGCAGTGAAGGGTATTCTAGCGACACCTACGAGCAGTACTTC
CASSEGYSSDTYEQYF
>TRBJ1-4|-|-|TRBV12-3/TRBV12-4
TGTGCCAGCAGTCCCTCTAGGATGGGAAAACTGTTTTTT
CASSPSRMGKLFF
>TRBJ1-2|-|-|TRBV5-1
TGCGCCAGCAGCTCAGCGGGTGGGGATGGCTACACCTTC
CASSSAGGDGYTF
>TRBJ2-5|once|-|TRBV2
TGTGCCAGCAGCAGTGGGGGCGCCTACCAAGAGACCCAGTACTTC
CASSSGGAYQETQYF
>TRBJ1-5|-|-|TRBV6-6
TGTGCCAGCAGTTACTTAGACAGAGATCAGCCCCAGCATTTT
CASSYLDRDQPQHF
>TRBJ2-3|-|TRBD2|TRBV9
TGTGCCAGCAGCCAGAGACTAGCGGGAGTCCCAGATACGCAGTATTTT
CASSQRLAGVPDTQYF
>TRBJ1-2|-|-|TRBV7-2
TGTGCCAGCACATGGAGTGAGGGAAATAGCTATGGCTACACCTTC
CASTWSEGNSYGYTF
>TRBJ2-1|-|TRBD2|TRBV6-2/TRBV6-3
TGTGCCAGCAGTAAGACTAGCGGGGGATGGGTCTTC
CASSKTSGGWVF
>TRBJ2-2|-|TRBD2|TRBV7-9
TGTGCCAGCAGCTTAGGTCCTAGCGGGAACACCGGGGAGCTGTTTTTT
CASSLGPSGNTGELFF
>TRBJ2-7|-|-|TRBV4-1
TGCGCCAGCAGCCACGGACTATACTACGAGCAGTACTTC
CASSHGLYYEQYF
>TRBJ2-7|-|TRBD2|TRBV4-3
TGCGCCAGCAGCCAAGATACGGGAGGTCGATACGAGCAGTACTTC
CASSQDTGGRYEQYF
>TRBJ2-3|-|-|TRBV6-5
TGTGCCAGCACACGGCGTGCGGGACGCACAGATACGCAGTATTTT
CASTRRAGRTDTQYF
>TRBJ1-5|-|-|TRBV6-5
TGTGCCAGCAGTCTTTACGGTCAGCCCCAGCATTTT
CASSLYGQPQHF
>TRBJ1-1|-|TRBD1|TRBV2
TGTGCCAGCATGCAGGGGGACAGGGCGACTGAAGCTTTCTTT
CASMQGDRATEAFF
>TRBJ2-7|-|TRBD1|TRBV11-3
TGTGCCAGCCGCGCCGGGACAGGGAGCAACGAGCAGTACTTC
CASRAGTGSNEQYF
>TRBJ1-1|-|-|TRBV2
TGTGCCAGCTCAGGGGCGATAGTCACTAGAGGCACTGAAGCTTTCTTT
CASSGAIVTRGTEAFF
>TRBJ1-2|once|-|TRBV19
TGTGCCAGTAGTATGGGGGCCCGGGGCTACACCTTC
CASSMGARGYTF
>TRBJ1-4|once|-|TRBV5-4
TGTGCCAGCAGCCCTCAGGAAACTAATGAAAAACTGTTTTTT
CASSPQETNEKLFF
>TRBJ2-7|-|TRBD2|TRBV6-5
TGTGCCAGCAGGACTAGCGTTAGCTCCTACGAGCAGTACTTC
CASRTSVSSYEQYF
>TRBJ1-1|-|-|TRBV5-1
TGCGCCAGCAGCTTGGCTCCAGAAACTGAAGCTTTCTTT
CASSLAPETEAFF
>TRBJ2-3|-|TRBD2|TRBV18
TGTGCCAGCTCACCGGGGACTAGCGGTCATACGCAGTATTTT
CASSPGTSGHTQYF
>TRBJ2-5|-|-|TRBV12-3/TRBV12-4
TGTGCCAGCAGTCTCCGAGGCGAGACCCAGTACTTC
CASSLRGETQYF
>TRBJ2-1|-|TRBD1|TRBV7-6
TGTGCCAGCAGCTTAAATCTCCACAGGGGGTCGTACAATGAGCAGTTCTTC
CASSLNLHRGSYNEQFF
>TRBJ2-3|-|TRBD1|TRBV5-4
TGTGCCAGCAGCGGGGGACAGGGGGCAGATACGCAGTATTTT
CASSGGQGADTQYF
>TRBJ2-1|-|-|TRBV5-5
TGTGCCAGCAGCTTGGAGGGACAAAGGTACAATGAGCAGTTCTTC
CASSLEGQRYNEQFF
>TRBJ1-1|few|TRBD1|TRBV5-1
TGCGCCAGCAGCACCATGGACAGGGTAGGTGAAGCTTTCTTT
CASSTMDRVGEAFF
>TRBJ2-3|-|TRBD2|TRBV5-6
TGTGCCAGCAGCTTCGGGACTAGCGGAGGCACAGATACGCAGTATTTT
CASSFGTSGGTDTQYF
>TRBJ2-2|-|TRBD1|TRBV24-1
TGTGCCACCAGTGACTCCCGGGGAAGGGGGCGCACCGGGGAGCTGTTTTTT
CATSDSRGRGRTGELFF
>TRBJ1-2|-|-|TRBV5-8
TGTGCCAGCAGCTTGGCGAGTCACTATGGCTACACCTTC
CASSLASHYGYTF
>TRBJ2-5|-|TRBD2|TRBV5-5
TGTGCCAGCAGCCCCGGGACTAGGAGGGAGACCCAGTACTTC
CASSPGTRRETQYF